A selection of T cell receptor beta chains follows, all from one sample in a study of cytomegalovirus exposure and HLA in healthy donors. Only in-frame clones appear in the TCRdb table, and some are missing; sequencing was by immunoSEQ multiplex PCR. The data show about 130,000 clones, 70% to 90% seen once. The material sequenced was PBMCs. The source is a woman between 40 and 50 years old in good health and CMV-seropositive. The CDR3 runs from the conserved cysteine through the conserved F or W. D genes are given only for firm matches. Clone size is shown for a subset of rows, as once, few, many or a class of expanded clone.

CDR3nt: TGCGCCAGCAGCCCTAAGCCACGTGGGGGACAGGGTCCGGGAAACATTCAGTACTTC; CDR3aa: CASSPKPRGGQGPGNIQYF; j_gene: TRBJ2-4; abundance: NA; d_gene: TRBD1; v_gene: TRBV4-3
CDR3nt: TGTGCCATCAGGACTATCACAGATACGCAGTATTTT; CDR3aa: CAIRTITDTQYF; j_gene: TRBJ2-3; abundance: NA; d_gene: NA; v_gene: TRBV10-3
CDR3nt: TGCGCCAGCAGTGAGGGCGGGACAGGGAACACTGAAGCTTTCTTT; CDR3aa: CASSEGGTGNTEAFF; j_gene: TRBJ1-1; abundance: NA; d_gene: TRBD1; v_gene: TRBV5-1
CDR3nt: TGTGCCAGCAGTTTATTCGGGGGCTCCTACGAGCAGTACTTC; CDR3aa: CASSLFGGSYEQYF; j_gene: TRBJ2-7; abundance: NA; d_gene: NA; v_gene: TRBV27
CDR3nt: TGTGCCAGCAGCTTAGGCTGGACAGGGCAGCCCCAGCATTTT; CDR3aa: CASSLGWTGQPQHF; j_gene: TRBJ1-5; abundance: NA; d_gene: TRBD1; v_gene: TRBV7-2
CDR3nt: TGTGCCAGCAGCAAGGGGGACAGCTATGGCTACACCTTC; CDR3aa: CASSKGDSYGYTF; j_gene: TRBJ1-2; abundance: NA; d_gene: TRBD1; v_gene: TRBV7-9
CDR3nt: TGTGCCAGCAGTTCGGGACAGGGGGGTGCAACTAATGAAAAACTGTTTTTT; CDR3aa: CASSSGQGGATNEKLFF; j_gene: TRBJ1-4; abundance: once; d_gene: TRBD1; v_gene: TRBV25-1
CDR3nt: TGTGCCAGCAGCTTAGCGGGAGTGAGCTCTGGAAACACCATATATTTT; CDR3aa: CASSLAGVSSGNTIYF; j_gene: TRBJ1-3; abundance: few; d_gene: NA; v_gene: TRBV7-8
CDR3nt: TGCGCCAGCAGCCAGGGTGTAGCGCTTTACGAGCAGTACTTC; CDR3aa: CASSQGVALYEQYF; j_gene: TRBJ2-7; abundance: NA; d_gene: NA; v_gene: TRBV4-3
CDR3nt: TGTGCCAGCAGTTCCCCCCACGGGGGAGGGGAAAAACTGTTTTTT; CDR3aa: CASSSPHGGGEKLFF; j_gene: TRBJ1-4; abundance: NA; d_gene: NA; v_gene: TRBV6-5
CDR3nt: TGTGCCAGCAGCGCCGGGACAGGGGGCTCCCATGAGCAGTTCTTC; CDR3aa: CASSAGTGGSHEQFF; j_gene: TRBJ2-1; abundance: NA; d_gene: TRBD1; v_gene: TRBV7-9
CDR3nt: TGTGCCAGTTGTACTAGCGGTTACCAAGAGACCCAGTACTTC; CDR3aa: CASCTSGYQETQYF; j_gene: TRBJ2-5; abundance: NA; d_gene: TRBD2; v_gene: TRBV19
CDR3nt: TGTGCCAGCAGCGCGTCTCGGGGGAAGTCCTATAATTCACCCCTCCACTTT; CDR3aa: CASSASRGKSYNSPLHF; j_gene: TRBJ1-6; abundance: NA; d_gene: NA; v_gene: TRBV9
CDR3nt: TGTGCCAGCAGCCCCTCCTACGAGCAGTACTTC; CDR3aa: CASSPSYEQYF; j_gene: TRBJ2-7; abundance: NA; d_gene: NA; v_gene: TRBV7-9
CDR3nt: TGCGCCAGCAGCTTTCAGGGGGCCTCCTACGAGCAGTACTTC; CDR3aa: CASSFQGASYEQYF; j_gene: TRBJ2-7; abundance: NA; d_gene: TRBD1; v_gene: TRBV5-1
CDR3nt: TGTGCCAGCAAATTCTTGGACAGGGGCTACGAGCAGTACTTC; CDR3aa: CASKFLDRGYEQYF; j_gene: TRBJ2-7; abundance: NA; d_gene: TRBD1; v_gene: TRBV27
CDR3nt: TGTGCCAGCAGTGTAACAGGGGGCTACACCTTC; CDR3aa: CASSVTGGYTF; j_gene: TRBJ1-2; abundance: NA; d_gene: NA; v_gene: TRBV2
CDR3nt: TGTGCCAGCAGCTCCACCGACAGGGTCACAGATACGCAGTATTTT; CDR3aa: CASSSTDRVTDTQYF; j_gene: TRBJ2-3; abundance: NA; d_gene: TRBD1; v_gene: TRBV7-6
CDR3nt: TGTGCCAGTAGTATCGGGTGGTCTGAAGCTTTCTTT; CDR3aa: CASSIGWSEAFF; j_gene: TRBJ1-1; abundance: NA; d_gene: NA; v_gene: TRBV19
CDR3nt: TGTGCCAGCTCAACGGGACAGGGCGGAGAGACCCAGTACTTC; CDR3aa: CASSTGQGGETQYF; j_gene: TRBJ2-5; abundance: NA; d_gene: TRBD1; v_gene: TRBV18
CDR3nt: TGTGCCAGCAGCTTAAGTAGCGGGGGCTCCTACGAGCAGTACTTC; CDR3aa: CASSLSSGGSYEQYF; j_gene: TRBJ2-7; abundance: once; d_gene: TRBD2; v_gene: TRBV7-3
CDR3nt: TGCGCCAGCAGCTTGGGAGCGGGGGGGCTCGGAGAGACCCAGTACTTC; CDR3aa: CASSLGAGGLGETQYF; j_gene: TRBJ2-5; abundance: NA; d_gene: TRBD2; v_gene: TRBV5-1
CDR3nt: TGTGCCAGCAGCAAACTAGCGGGGGGGCCCGGGGAGCTGTTTTTT; CDR3aa: CASSKLAGGPGELFF; j_gene: TRBJ2-2; abundance: NA; d_gene: TRBD2; v_gene: TRBV9
CDR3nt: TGTGCCAGCAGTCTGACCGGGACTCTGATAAAGAACACCGGGGAGCTGTTTTTT; CDR3aa: CASSLTGTLIKNTGELFF; j_gene: TRBJ2-2; abundance: NA; d_gene: NA; v_gene: TRBV27
CDR3nt: TGTGCCAGCATCGGAGGGATCCAAGAGACCCAGTACTTC; CDR3aa: CASIGGIQETQYF; j_gene: TRBJ2-5; abundance: NA; d_gene: NA; v_gene: TRBV6-5
CDR3nt: TGTGCCAGCAACAAACAGAGCTCCTACAATGAGCAGTTCTTC; CDR3aa: CASNKQSSYNEQFF; j_gene: TRBJ2-1; abundance: NA; d_gene: NA; v_gene: TRBV9
CDR3nt: TGTGCCAGCAACGCCTTGGGGCCCACTAGCACAGATACGCAGTATTTT; CDR3aa: CASNALGPTSTDTQYF; j_gene: TRBJ2-3; abundance: NA; d_gene: NA; v_gene: TRBV7-2
CDR3nt: TGTGCCAGCAGCGACAGGGGCGCTGAAGCTTTCTTT; CDR3aa: CASSDRGAEAFF; j_gene: TRBJ1-1; abundance: many; d_gene: TRBD1; v_gene: TRBV25-1
CDR3nt: TGTGCCAGCAGTTTGGGCCATGAGCAGTTCTTC; CDR3aa: CASSLGHEQFF; j_gene: TRBJ2-1; abundance: once; d_gene: NA; v_gene: TRBV27
CDR3nt: TGTGCCAGCGGACGTCAGGGGGCGGGGAACACCGGGGAGCTGTTTTTT; CDR3aa: CASGRQGAGNTGELFF; j_gene: TRBJ2-2; abundance: NA; d_gene: TRBD1; v_gene: TRBV7-3
CDR3nt: TGTGCCTGGAGTGACAAAGGGAGGGACTATGGCTACACCTTC; CDR3aa: CAWSDKGRDYGYTF; j_gene: TRBJ1-2; abundance: NA; d_gene: NA; v_gene: TRBV30
CDR3nt: TGTGCCAGTAGTCAAACAGGTGTCTACGAGCAGTACTTC; CDR3aa: CASSQTGVYEQYF; j_gene: TRBJ2-7; abundance: NA; d_gene: NA; v_gene: TRBV19
CDR3nt: TGTGCCAGCAGCGTGGGACTTCCTATGAACACTGAAGCTTTCTTT; CDR3aa: CASSVGLPMNTEAFF; j_gene: TRBJ1-1; abundance: NA; d_gene: NA; v_gene: TRBV9
CDR3nt: TGTGCCAGTGGATACACGGGTCTAGGCGCAGATACGCAGTATTTT; CDR3aa: CASGYTGLGADTQYF; j_gene: TRBJ2-3; abundance: NA; d_gene: NA; v_gene: TRBV19
CDR3nt: TGCGCCAGCAGCTTGGCGCAGGGAAAGGTCTACGAGCAGTACTTC; CDR3aa: CASSLAQGKVYEQYF; j_gene: TRBJ2-7; abundance: NA; d_gene: NA; v_gene: TRBV5-1
CDR3nt: TGTGCCAGCAGCCAAACGGGACTTATGAATACGCAGTATTTT; CDR3aa: CASSQTGLMNTQYF; j_gene: TRBJ2-3; abundance: NA; d_gene: NA; v_gene: TRBV6-5
CDR3nt: TGTGCCAGCAGTTTGATTACTAGCGGGGTAGATACGCAGTATTTT; CDR3aa: CASSLITSGVDTQYF; j_gene: TRBJ2-3; abundance: NA; d_gene: TRBD2; v_gene: TRBV27
CDR3nt: TGTGCCAGCAGTCGACCAGGGGGTGGCACCGGGGAGCTGTTTTTT; CDR3aa: CASSRPGGGTGELFF; j_gene: TRBJ2-2; abundance: NA; d_gene: TRBD1; v_gene: TRBV28
CDR3nt: TGCAGCGTTCCCGACCTACTAACAGATACGCAGTATTTT; CDR3aa: CSVPDLLTDTQYF; j_gene: TRBJ2-3; abundance: NA; d_gene: NA; v_gene: TRBV29-1
CDR3nt: TGTGCCAGCAGCTTGGGGGCGGGACTCAGCTCCTACGAGCAGTACTTC; CDR3aa: CASSLGAGLSSYEQYF; j_gene: TRBJ2-7; abundance: NA; d_gene: NA; v_gene: TRBV5-4
CDR3nt: TGCAGCGTTGAAGATCGCTCCTACGAGCAGTACTTC; CDR3aa: CSVEDRSYEQYF; j_gene: TRBJ2-7; abundance: NA; d_gene: NA; v_gene: TRBV29-1
CDR3nt: TGTGCCAGCAGCTTGGCCGCGGCTAAAGTTTCCTACGAGCAGTACTTC; CDR3aa: CASSLAAAKVSYEQYF; j_gene: TRBJ2-7; abundance: once; d_gene: NA; v_gene: TRBV5-4
CDR3nt: TGTGCCAGCAGCTTAGCTGGGCGGGACGTAGACTTC; CDR3aa: CASSLAGRDVDF; j_gene: TRBJ2-7; abundance: once; d_gene: NA; v_gene: TRBV7-9
CDR3nt: TGTGCCAGCAGCGGTCCCGGACAGCAGTACGAGCAGTACTTC; CDR3aa: CASSGPGQQYEQYF; j_gene: TRBJ2-7; abundance: NA; d_gene: NA; v_gene: TRBV7-2
CDR3nt: TGTGCCAGCAGTTTATCTTTAGTTGTTCAGCCCCAGCATTTT; CDR3aa: CASSLSLVVQPQHF; j_gene: TRBJ1-5; abundance: NA; d_gene: NA; v_gene: TRBV27
CDR3nt: TGTGCCAGCAGTTCGGTGGTTCGTCCTGGGGGGTCCTACGAGCAGTACTTC; CDR3aa: CASSSVVRPGGSYEQYF; j_gene: TRBJ2-7; abundance: NA; d_gene: NA; v_gene: TRBV28
CDR3nt: TGTGCCAGCAGTTTTAGCGGGAGTAGCCACGAGCAGTACTTC; CDR3aa: CASSFSGSSHEQYF; j_gene: TRBJ2-7; abundance: NA; d_gene: TRBD2; v_gene: TRBV27